This T cell receptor (beta chain) was retrieved from a study of blood T cell repertoires in COVID-19. Study overall: Samples came from the United States, Italy and Spain, spanning acute and convalescent COVID-19.

How the authors handled the data: Reference gene primer amplification in the assay estimated nucleated cell counts. Sequenced by immunoSEQ multiplex PCR; TCRdb stores in-frame clones only, minus some. V and J calls and clone size follow that table, whereas D and trimming were derived from the DNA. The sample shows more than 450,000 clones, approximately 86% of them seen only once. Germline V lookup: CDR1 MDHEN, CDR2 SYDVKM. V gave up 2 bases and J gave up 0 bases, with 19 bases separating them. The length of the CDR3 is 18 residues. Cohorts were assigned according to the clinical history that participants reported. Among Cohort 3 donors, those recovered had two negative PCRs, clearance, or symptom resolution.

The source of this sequence is a woman aged 18-29 years who had recovered from COVID-19. This chain joins TRBV28 and TRBJ1-1; a weak D match, TRBD1 (6 bases). Sequenced input: PBMCs or T cells enriched from blood (not recorded which). CDR3 nucleotides: TGTGCCAGCAGTTTACCCCGACAGGCCTCGCAGTTGAACACTGAAGCTTTCTTT. The encoded protein is CASSLPRQASQLNTEAFF. Combining the CDR3 with reference TRBV28 and TRBJ1-1 gives the whole variable domain DVKVTQSSRYLVKRTGEKVFLECVQDMDHENMFWYRQDPGLGLRLIYFSYDVKMKEKGDIPEGYSVSREKKERFSLILESASTNQTSMYLCASSLPRQASQLNTEAFFGQGTRLTVV.